What follows are 27 T cell receptor beta chains derived from one specimen sequenced in a study of CD8+ T cells in alopecia areata. Treatment specified: oral pan-JAK inhibitor, 5-10 mg twice daily. It was cDNA, reverse transcribed from extracted RNA, that served as the sequencing template. Profiling relied on immunoSEQ multiplex PCR, and the TCRdb table lists in-frame clones only, not all of them. The sample carries some 180,000 clones, roughly half recorded once. Sequencing was performed on CD8+ T cells sorted from blood, taken at week 52, from a patient treated with tofacitinib. These TCRs come from a human donor with alopecia areata.

The chain links TRBV29-1 to TRBJ1-1; 7 bases map to TRBD1. The CDR3 runs to 12 residues. Germline V gene sequence: CDR1 SQVTM, CDR2 ANQGSEA. With V trimmed by 8 bases and J by 5 bases, 8 bases remained unmatched. This CDR3 reads CSTLDRVTEAFF. Here the CDR3 DNA reads TGCAGCACATTAGACAGGGTAACTGAAGCTTTCTTT.

This clone turned up a few times. V is TRBV29-1 and J is TRBJ2-1; D not resolved. V lost 4 bases and J lost 3, with 10 bases in between. Germline assignment: CDR1 SQVTM and CDR2 ANQGSEA. CDR3 size: 13 residues. As DNA, the CDR3 is TGCAGCGTTGTCGGTCTCTTCTACAATGAGCAGTTCTTC. Amino acids: CSVVGLFYNEQFF.

V usage is TRBV30 and J usage is TRBJ1-5; 8 positions match TRBD1. Germline CDR1 reads GTSNPN; CDR2 reads SVGIG (reference sequence). Losses at the gene ends were 0 bases for V and 0 bases for J; bases not matched to a gene: 7. CDR3 length: 17 residues. The CDR3 loop reads CAWSVTGGIDSNQPQHF. CDR3 nucleotide sequence: TGTGCCTGGAGTGTAACAGGGGGAATAGATAGCAATCAGCCCCAGCATTTT.

The table lists this clone with a few counts. The V call is TRBV2, the J call TRBJ2-1; 12 bases are shared with TRBD2. There are 14 residues in the CDR3. Germline loops: CDR1 SNHLY, CDR2 FYNNEI. With V trimmed by 4 bases and J by 5 bases, 0 bases remained unmatched. CDR3 sequence (DNA): TGTGCCAGCAGTGGACTAGCGGGGGACAATGAGCAGTTCTTC. This translates into CASSGLAGDNEQFF. Using reference TRBV2 and TRBJ2-1 for the parts outside the CDR3, the full variable domain is EPEVTQTPSHQVTQMGQEVILRCVPISNHLYFYWYRQILGQKVEFLVSFYNNEISEKSEIFDDQFSVERPDGSNFTLKIRSTKLEDSAMYFCASSGLAGDNEQFFGPGTRLTVL.

The V and J genes are TRBV9 and TRBJ1-1; no reliable D call. CDR3 length equals 14 residues. Trimming cost V 4 bases and J 2 bases, with 12 bases left between them. Germline values: CDR1 SGDLS, CDR2 YYNGEE. The CDR3 reads CASSSPGKNTEAFF. DNA for the CDR3: TGTGCCAGCAGCTCACCCGGGAAAAACACTGAAGCTTTCTTT.

The V gene is TRBV27, the J gene TRBJ1-2; D remains ambiguous. This CDR3 spans 14 amino acids. Germline CDR1 MNHEY, CDR2 SMNVEV (reference sequence). With 4 bases removed from V and 2 bases from J, the gap between germline ends came to 11 bases. The CDR3 region is CASSSRTENYGYTF. The CDR3 coding sequence is TGTGCCAGCAGTTCAAGGACGGAGAACTATGGCTACACCTTC.

This clone was counted only a few times. The rearrangement links TRBV7-2 to TRBJ1-6; D possibly corresponds to TRBD1 (5 bases). The CDR3 is made up of 14 amino acids. Germline CDR1 and CDR2: SGHTA and FQGNSA. Trimming removed 5 bases from V and 9 bases from J, with 14 bases in between. CDR3 DNA sequence: TGTGCCAGCAGCATTGGGGACTTTGGTTCACCCCTCCACTTT. Translation: CASSIGDFGSPLHF.

The table lists this clone with a few counts. V is TRBV2 and J is TRBJ2-7; 7 nucleotides line up with TRBD1. Germline loops: CDR1 SNHLY, CDR2 FYNNEI. V was clipped by 6 bases and J by 1 base; unmatched bases: 6. The CDR3 covers 14 residues. CDR3 protein: CASRQGRGSYEQYF. CDR3 nucleotides: TGTGCCAGCAGGCAGGGCAGGGGGTCCTACGAGCAGTACTTC.

CDR3 in amino acids: CAWTFPPGELFF. The DNA for the CDR3 is TGTGCCTGGACATTCCCCCCCGGGGAGCTGTTTTTT. The chain is built from TRBV30 and TRBJ2-2; D is unclear. V lost 4 bases and J lost 6, with 9 bases in between. The germline V gene encodes CDR1 GTSNPN and CDR2 SVGIG (reference sequence). The CDR3 runs to 12 residues.

The genes are TRBV5-6 and TRBJ1-5; D unresolved. The CDR3 has 13 residues. Germline V lookup: CDR1 SGHDT, CDR2 YYEEEE. Trimming removed 2 bases at V and 4 bases at J, with 7 bases between. This CDR3 reads CASSFSGNQPQHF. CDR3 bases: TGTGCCAGCAGCTTTTCGGGGAATCAGCCCCAGCATTTT.

This clone has only a few counts. The chain couples TRBV10-2 to TRBJ1-2; no definite D call. V lost 7 bases and J 2 bases, leaving 11 bases between the germline ends. The CDR3 has 13 amino acids. Germline V gives CDR1 WSHSY, CDR2 SAAADI. The DNA for the CDR3 is TGCGCCAGCACCGGGGAGACCAACTATGGCTACACCTTC. Its protein is CASTGETNYGYTF.

This clone came up a few times. The V and J genes are TRBV27 and TRBJ2-5, with D hard to call. This CDR3 has 14 amino acids. V was shortened by 5 bases and J by 1 base, with 11 bases between the two germline ends. Per the germline V gene, CDR1 is MNHEY and CDR2 is SMNVEV (reference sequence). CDR3 bases: TGTGCCAGCAGTCCCGGTGAGGCCCAAGAGACCCAGTACTTC. This codes for CASSPGEAQETQYF.

The chain has TRBV9 and TRBJ2-3, with D perhaps TRBD2 (6 bases). V was pared by 0 bases and J by 0 bases, with 8 bases between. Germline loops: CDR1 SGDLS, CDR2 YYNGEE. The CDR3 sequence is 15 residues long. The CDR3 coding sequence is TGTGCCAGCAGCGTAGCGGGAGCTAGCACAGATACGCAGTATTTT. Translated, it gives CASSVAGASTDTQYF.

This clone was observed a single time. The genes are TRBV9 and TRBJ2-7; D may be TRBD1 (5 bases). The length of the CDR3 is 14 residues. Germline V gives CDR1 SGDLS, CDR2 YYNGEE. V gave up 0 bases and J gave up 3 bases, with 10 bases separating them. This chain's CDR3 is CASSVAPGIYEQYF. DNA for the CDR3: TGTGCCAGCAGCGTAGCTCCAGGGATCTACGAGCAGTACTTC.

The sample holds one count of this clone. This chain uses TRBV5-4 with TRBJ1-2, with a tentative D call TRBD1 (5 bases). In germline, CDR1 is SGHNT, CDR2 YYREEE (reference sequence). V was pared by 0 bases and J by 6 bases, with 9 bases between. The CDR3 is 13 amino acids. The CDR3 protein is CASSLAGHDGYTF. CDR3 DNA: TGTGCCAGCAGCTTGGCAGGGCATGATGGCTACACCTTC. The full variable domain, completed using reference TRBV5-4 and TRBJ1-2, is ETGVTQSPTHLIKTRGQQVTLRCSSQSGHNTVSWYQQALGQGPQFIFQYYREEENGRGNFPPRFSGLQFPNYSSELNVNALELDDSALYLCASSLAGHDGYTFGSGTRLTVV.

This clone was observed a handful of times. The V call is TRBV29-1, the J call TRBJ2-2; tentative D call: TRBD1 (5 bases). The CDR3 is 15 amino acids. Germline values: CDR1 SQVTM, CDR2 ANQGSEA. Trimming took off 7 bases at V and 0 bases at J, with 15 bases between the two ends. The CDR3 is CSGSMTETNTGELFF. The CDR3 DNA reads as TGCAGCGGATCTATGACAGAGACGAACACCGGGGAGCTGTTTTTT.

This chain joins TRBV6-5 and TRBJ2-7; D not certain. The length of the CDR3 is 12 residues. CDR1 MNHEY and CDR2 SVGAGI come from the germline V gene. Deletions cut 8 bases from V and 1 base from J, with 9 bases between. The CDR3 sequence is CASEDGSYEQYF. CDR3 nucleotides: TGTGCCAGCGAGGATGGATCCTACGAGCAGTACTTC.

CDR3 DNA sequence: TGTGCCAGCAGCTTGCCGGACAGCCTCTCTGGGGCCAACGTCCTGACTTTC. This gives the protein CASSLPDSLSGANVLTF. The rearrangement joins TRBV5-6 to TRBJ2-6; the D gene is possibly TRBD1 (6 bases). The CDR3 extends over 17 amino acids. Germline CDR1 reads SGHDT; CDR2 reads YYEEEE. Trimming took 1 base from V and 0 from J, leaving 11 bases between them.

V usage is TRBV7-8 and J usage is TRBJ2-7; 7 positions agree with TRBD2. Trimming cost V 4 bases and J 4 bases; bases outside gene matches: 7. The germline CDR1 and CDR2 sequences are SGHVS and FQNEAQ. CDR3 length: 14 residues. The CDR3 region has the DNA TGTGCCAGCAGCTATCAGCGGGGTGGATACGAGCAGTACTTC. Protein: CASSYQRGGYEQYF.

The CDR3 loop reads CASRLPPGIKELGEQYF. The CDR3 DNA reads TGTGCAAGTCGCTTACCCCCCGGGATAAAGGAGTTGGGGGAGCAGTACTTC. The chain carries TRBV12-2 and TRBJ2-7; TRBD2 is the table's D call and was not checked against the DNA. TRBV12-2 is recorded as a pseudogene. The CDR3 runs to 17 residues.

The rearrangement joins TRBV5-6 to TRBJ1-2; 7 bases are a match to TRBD1. Per germline, CDR1 SGHDT and CDR2 YYEEEE. The junction had 12 bases not matched to a gene; V was cut back by 4 bases and J by 6 bases. The CDR3 loop spans 15 amino acids. In DNA, the CDR3 is TGTGCCAGCAGCGCGGGACAGACACTATCTGATGGCTACACCTTC. Its translation: CASSAGQTLSDGYTF.

For the CDR3, the DNA is TGTGCCAGCAGCGTAGACGGTTATAGCAATCAGCCCCAGCATTTT. Translation gives CASSVDGYSNQPQHF. This chain connects TRBV9 to TRBJ1-5, with D hard to call. CDR1 is SGDLS and CDR2 is YYNGEE in the germline V gene. There are 15 residues in the CDR3. With 0 bases removed from V and 0 bases from J, the gap between germline ends came to 7 bases.

J is TRBJ2-7 and V is TRBV14; D might be TRBD1 (6 bases). CDR3 length equals 14 residues. The V and J ends lost 1 base and 3 bases respectively, with 10 bases between them. Looked up from germline, CDR1 is SGHDN and CDR2 is FVKESK. DNA of the CDR3: TGTGCCAGCAGCCAAGGACAGGCGGTCTACGAGCAGTACTTC. It encodes CASSQGQAVYEQYF.

This chain links TRBV4-3 with TRBJ2-1; 7 bases agree with TRBD1. The CDR3 consists of 15 residues. The V and J ends lost 3 bases and 6 bases, in that order; junction bases with no gene match: 8. CDR1 is LGHNA, CDR2 YSLEER, per germline. CDR3 loop: CASSQTGFPSNEQFF. As DNA, the CDR3 is TGCGCCAGCAGCCAGACAGGGTTCCCTTCCAATGAGCAGTTCTTC.

The chain employs TRBV29-1 and TRBJ2-7; 10 bases align to TRBD1. Unmatched junction bases numbered 5, after V lost 1 base and J lost 2 bases. The germline V gene has CDR1 SQVTM and CDR2 ANQGSEA. The CDR3 loop spans 15 amino acids. The CDR3 nucleotides read TGCAGCGTTGAAGTGTGGGACAGGGGCACCTACGAGCAGTACTTC. Translating it yields CSVEVWDRGTYEQYF.

This chain uses TRBV14 with TRBJ2-7; the D gene is possibly TRBD1 (6 bases). V was cut by 0 bases and J by 5 bases, with 14 bases left in between. The CDR3 length is 15 residues. Germline V lookup: CDR1 SGHDN, CDR2 FVKESK. DNA of the CDR3: TGTGCCAGCAGCCAAGATCAGGGGCCGGGCGACGAGCAGTACTTC. It is translated as CASSQDQGPGDEQYF.

The genes are TRBV11-2 and TRBJ2-5; maybe TRBD1 (5 bases). V was trimmed by 3 bases and J by 7 bases, leaving 6 bases between them. The germline gives CDR1 SGHAT, CDR2 FQNNGV. The length of the CDR3 is 11 residues. The CDR3 reads CASSFRGTQYF. The CDR3 DNA reads as TGTGCCAGCAGCTTTAGGGGGACCCAGTACTTC.